The clone carrying this T cell receptor beta chain appeared a single time. The junction differs from germline at one of its ends, possibly a read error. A sample-barcoded 5' primer and a J-beta primer mix were used in a second PCR of about 7 to 12 cycles. TCRdb analysed the 5' RACE reads with MiXCR anew, one entry per CDR3 protein. Of approximately 1,100,000 distinct CDR3 sequences in the sample, more than 35% are singletons; the top ten hold approximately 17%. The CDR3 has 13 residues. CDR1 is SEHNR and CDR2 is FQNEAQ in the germline V gene (reference sequence). The data are from a study of blood T cells in healthy people across ages.

The sequence was obtained from a woman aged 55 to 70 in good health. What was sequenced was blood. V usage is TRBV7-9 and J usage is TRBJ1-1, with D unresolved. The CDR3 protein is CASNLFPDYEAFF. The CDR3, as DNA: TGTGCCAGCAACTTATTCCCGGACTATGAAGCTTTCTTT.